Sequencing of this TCR beta chain was carried out in a study of T cell responses to AZD1222 COVID-19 vaccine. With 4 bases clipped from V and 0 bases from J, the junction kept 2 bases outside the gene matches. This CDR3 is 16 amino acids long. CDR1 is KGHDR, CDR2 SFDVKD, per germline. Using immunoSEQ multiplex PCR, the repertoire was profiled, and TCRdb retains in-frame clones only, with some absent. Among around 120,000 clones listed, approximately 94% were seen once. The chain is built from TRBV24-1 and TRBJ2-1, with TRBD2 matching over 10 bases. Material: peripheral blood, obtained 28 days after the second AZD1222 dose. The source is an adult who received the AZD1222 COVID-19 vaccine. CDR3 nucleotide sequence: TGTGCCACCAGTGAGGCTAGCGGGAGCTCCTACAATGAGCAGTTCTTC. Translating gives CATSEASGSSYNEQFF.